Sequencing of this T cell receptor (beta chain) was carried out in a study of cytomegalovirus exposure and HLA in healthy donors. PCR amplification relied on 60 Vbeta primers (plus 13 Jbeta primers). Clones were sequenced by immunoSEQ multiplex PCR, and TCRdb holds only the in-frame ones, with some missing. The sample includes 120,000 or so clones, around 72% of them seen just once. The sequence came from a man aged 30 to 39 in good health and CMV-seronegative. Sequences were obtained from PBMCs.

In DNA, the CDR3 is TGTGCCAGCAGCCCTAGCGGGGGGCAATACAATGAGCAGTTCTTC. Its translation is CASSPSGGQYNEQFF. The chain links TRBV9 to TRBJ2-1; the match to TRBD2 covers 11 bases. The CDR3 extends over 15 amino acids. The junction had 4 bases not matched to a gene; V was cut back by 4 bases and J by 4 bases. Germline V CDR1 and CDR2: SGDLS, YYNGEE.